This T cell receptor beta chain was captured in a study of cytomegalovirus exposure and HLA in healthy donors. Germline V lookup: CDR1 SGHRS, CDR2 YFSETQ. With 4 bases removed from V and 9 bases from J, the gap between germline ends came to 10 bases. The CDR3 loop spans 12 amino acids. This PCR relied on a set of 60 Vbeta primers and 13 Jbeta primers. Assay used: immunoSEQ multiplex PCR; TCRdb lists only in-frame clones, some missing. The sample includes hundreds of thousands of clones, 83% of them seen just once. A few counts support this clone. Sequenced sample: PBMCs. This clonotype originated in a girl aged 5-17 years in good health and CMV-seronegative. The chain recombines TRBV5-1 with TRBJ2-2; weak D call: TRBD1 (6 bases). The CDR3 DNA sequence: TGCGCCAGCAGCCTACAGGGCAGGGAGCTGTTTTTT. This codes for CASSLQGRELFF.